This TCR beta chain originates from a study of CD4+ T cells in melanoma. Study-wide findings and caveats: Reportedly, melanoma neoantigen-specific CD4+ T cells showed varied differentiation states. A reported correlation linked neoantigen-specific CD4+ T cells to CD8+, macrophage and B cell function.

CDR3 length equals 13 residues. CDR1 is MNHEY, CDR2 SMNVEV, per germline (reference sequence). V was clipped by 6 bases and J by 10 bases, with 13 bases between them. Measured with immunoSEQ multiplex PCR; TCRdb has only the in-frame clones, and not every one. The repertoire has about 55,000 clones, 55% to 75% of them found once; the top ten carry 4.5% to 6%. This clone showed up just a few times. Its target is unknown. Sequenced sample: tumor tissue. The origin of this receptor is a human donor with melanoma. The rearrangement links TRBV27 to TRBJ1-6, with D possibly matching TRBD1 (6 bases). Here the CDR3 DNA reads TGTGCCAGCAGCATAACAGGGAGCTCACCCCTCCACTTT. This sequence encodes CASSITGSSPLHF.